A selection of T cell receptor beta chains follows, all from one sample in a study of regulatory and conventional T cells in RAG deficiency. Here immunoSEQ multiplex PCR was the method, and the copy in TCRdb shows in-frame clones only, minus some. In the table there are tens of thousands of clones, 90% to 95% of which are singletons. Another study also made use of these data, one on regulatory T cells.

Sequencing used CD4+ T cells sorted from blood. The receptor source for this set is a human donor in good health. Each CDR3 is given with its conserved first and last residue. A D gene is named only where the DNA matches it firmly. Clone size is not always given. Where it is, it says once, few, many or a class for expanded clones.

v_gene,j_gene,d_gene,abundance,CDR3aa,CDR3nt
TRBV2,TRBJ2-1,-,-,CASKINEQFF,TGTGCCAGCAAAATCAATGAGCAGTTCTTC
TRBV5-1,TRBJ2-1,TRBD2,-,CASSLAPLAGGVGNEQFF,TGCGCCAGCAGCTTGGCCCCTCTAGCGGGAGGGGTAGGCAATGAGCAGTTCTTC
TRBV5-8,TRBJ2-1,-,-,CASSYPSTYNEQFF,TGTGCCAGCAGCTACCCGAGTACCTACAATGAGCAGTTCTTC
TRBV18,TRBJ2-5,-,-,CASSPPSSAGETQYF,TGTGCCAGCTCACCACCCTCAAGCGCGGGCGAGACCCAGTACTTC
TRBV19,TRBJ1-1,TRBD1,once,CASSDRGNTEAFF,TGTGCCAGCTCGGACAGGGGAAACACTGAAGCTTTCTTT
TRBV30,TRBJ2-3,-,-,CAWSEQARDTQYF,TGTGCCTGGAGTGAACAGGCCAGAGATACGCAGTATTTT
TRBV13,TRBJ1-4,-,-,CASSVRRAGNATNEKLFF,TGTGCCAGCAGCGTGAGACGGGCAGGGAACGCAACTAATGAAAAACTGTTTTTT
TRBV5-1,TRBJ2-1,TRBD1,few,CASSFGGTGSHEQFF,TGCGCCAGCAGCTTCGGAGGGACAGGGTCCCATGAGCAGTTCTTC
TRBV5-1,TRBJ1-1,-,-,CASSQGSRDTEAFF,TGCGCCAGCAGCCAGGGGAGCCGAGACACTGAAGCTTTCTTT
TRBV7-3,TRBJ2-1,-,-,CASSLGPYNEQFF,TGTGCCAGCAGCTTAGGGCCGTACAATGAGCAGTTCTTC
TRBV18,TRBJ2-7,-,-,CASSPTPRGGEQYF,TGTGCCAGCTCACCAACGCCCAGAGGCGGCGAGCAGTACTTC
TRBV6-1,TRBJ1-1,-,few,CASSAFGETEAFF,TGTGCCAGCAGTGCATTTGGGGAAACTGAAGCTTTCTTT
TRBV2,TRBJ1-6,-,-,CASIGGVSSPLHF,TGTGCCAGCATTGGAGGGGTTAGTTCACCCCTCCACTTT
TRBV28,TRBJ1-2,-,-,CASSPFRGWGGYTF,TGTGCCAGCAGTCCCTTCCGCGGTTGGGGCGGCTACACCTTC
TRBV2,TRBJ2-7,TRBD2,-,CASRGTSGTSEQYF,TGTGCCAGCAGAGGGACTAGCGGGACCTCCGAGCAGTACTTC
TRBV6-1,TRBJ2-7,TRBD2,-,CATRGRGGYEQYF,TGTGCCACCCGAGGGCGGGGGGGCTACGAGCAGTACTTC
TRBV20-1,TRBJ1-2,-,-,CSAHGQGYTF,TGCAGTGCTCATGGACAGGGCTACACCTTC
TRBV6-6,TRBJ1-1,-,-,CASSLDSHNTEAFF,TGTGCCAGCAGTTTGGACAGTCATAACACTGAAGCTTTCTTT
TRBV18,TRBJ2-3,-,once,CASSPPVGTDTQYF,TGTGCCAGCTCACCACCCGTAGGCACAGATACGCAGTATTTT
TRBV7-9,TRBJ2-3,-,-,CASTLASLRDTQYF,TGTGCCAGCACCCTTGCATCATTGAGAGATACGCAGTATTTT
TRBV5-1,TRBJ2-5,-,once,CASSLDPTGTETQYF,TGCGCCAGCAGCTTGGACCCCACGGGTACGGAGACCCAGTACTTC
TRBV6-6,TRBJ1-1,TRBD1,-,CASRKQGVTEAFF,TGTGCCAGCAGGAAACAGGGGGTCACTGAAGCTTTCTTT
TRBV28,TRBJ2-1,TRBD2,-,CASSLTASGTYNEQFF,TGTGCCAGCAGTTTAACTGCTAGCGGGACGTACAATGAGCAGTTCTTC
TRBV7-2,TRBJ2-2,TRBD2,-,CASSRLTSGWGELFF,TGTGCCAGCAGCCGTCTAACTAGCGGGTGGGGGGAGCTGTTTTTT
TRBV5-6,TRBJ2-1,TRBD2,-,CASSKAGGPSNEQFF,TGTGCCAGCAGCAAAGCGGGAGGGCCGAGCAATGAGCAGTTCTTC
TRBV30,TRBJ1-1,-,-,CAWSLKGRGEAFF,TGTGCCTGGAGCCTGAAGGGGAGGGGGGAAGCTTTCTTT
TRBV9,TRBJ2-2,-,-,CASSVYGGRTTGELFF,TGTGCCAGCAGCGTTTATGGGGGCAGGACCACCGGGGAGCTGTTTTTT
TRBV4-1,TRBJ2-7,TRBD2,-,CASSRQFAGGPHEQYF,TGCGCCAGCAGCCGGCAGTTTGCGGGAGGGCCCCACGAGCAGTACTTC
TRBV30,TRBJ1-6,-,few,CAWSSGDTGSPLHF,TGTGCCTGGAGTTCGGGGGACACGGGTTCACCCCTCCACTTT
TRBV11-2,TRBJ1-2,TRBD1,few,CASSAQGAGYGYTF,TGTGCCAGCAGCGCCCAGGGGGCTGGGTATGGCTACACCTTC
TRBV5-1,TRBJ2-1,TRBD2,-,CASNQRGNNEQFF,TGCGCCAGCAATCAGCGGGGTAACAATGAGCAGTTCTTC
TRBV19,TRBJ1-6,-,-,CASSILTANSPLHF,TGTGCCAGTAGTATACTGACAGCAAATTCACCCCTCCACTTT
TRBV5-1,TRBJ1-6,-,-,CASSLAPDRLNSPLHF,TGCGCCAGCAGCTTGGCCCCCGACAGATTAAATTCACCCCTCCACTTT
TRBV4-1,TRBJ2-1,TRBD2,-,CASSPRGGRRDEQFF,TGCGCCAGCAGCCCCCGGGGGGGCCGAAGGGATGAGCAGTTCTTC
TRBV18,TRBJ2-5,-,-,CASSTGLSQETQYF,TGTGCCAGCTCAACGGGACTTTCCCAAGAGACCCAGTACTTC
TRBV6-1,TRBJ1-1,-,-,CASTLGGNTEAFF,TGTGCCAGCACCCTCGGGGGGAACACTGAAGCTTTCTTT